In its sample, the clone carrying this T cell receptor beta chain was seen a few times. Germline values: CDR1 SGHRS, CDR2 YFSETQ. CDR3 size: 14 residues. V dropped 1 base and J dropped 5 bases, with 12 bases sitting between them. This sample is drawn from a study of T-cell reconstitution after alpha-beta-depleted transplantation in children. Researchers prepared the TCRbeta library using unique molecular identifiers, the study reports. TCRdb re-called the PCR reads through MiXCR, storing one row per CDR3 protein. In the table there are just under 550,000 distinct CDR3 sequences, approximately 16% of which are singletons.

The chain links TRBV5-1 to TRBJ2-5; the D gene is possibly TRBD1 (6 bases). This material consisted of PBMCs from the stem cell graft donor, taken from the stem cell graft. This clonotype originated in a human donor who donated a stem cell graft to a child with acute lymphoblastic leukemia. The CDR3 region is CASSLSQGEETQYF. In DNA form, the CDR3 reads TGCGCCAGCAGCTTGTCACAGGGAGAGGAGACCCAGTACTTC.